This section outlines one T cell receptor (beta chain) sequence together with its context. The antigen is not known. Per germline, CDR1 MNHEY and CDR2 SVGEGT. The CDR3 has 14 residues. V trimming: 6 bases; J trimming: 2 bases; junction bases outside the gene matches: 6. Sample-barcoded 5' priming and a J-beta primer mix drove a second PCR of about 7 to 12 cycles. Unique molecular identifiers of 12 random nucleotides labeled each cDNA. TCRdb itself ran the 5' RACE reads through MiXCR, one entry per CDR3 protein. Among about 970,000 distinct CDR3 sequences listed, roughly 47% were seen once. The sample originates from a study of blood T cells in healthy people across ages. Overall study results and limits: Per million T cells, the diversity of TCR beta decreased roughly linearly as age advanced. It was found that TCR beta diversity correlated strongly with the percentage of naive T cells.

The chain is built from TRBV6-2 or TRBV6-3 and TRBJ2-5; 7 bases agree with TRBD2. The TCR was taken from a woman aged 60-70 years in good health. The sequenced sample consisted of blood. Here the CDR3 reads CASRREGWQETQYF. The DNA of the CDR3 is TGTGCCAGCAGAAGGGAGGGGTGGCAAGAGACCCAGTACTTC.